The present T cell receptor (beta chain) was sequenced within a study of tumor and adjacent non-tumor tissue in lung cancer. The wider study: There were around eleven adenocarcinoma, a couple of squamous cell carcinoma and 1 small cell lung cancer cases.

No cell sorting was done before RNA was extracted from the tissue. The library came from three nested PCR rounds adapted from ARM-PCR protocols. From the multiplex PCR reads, TCRdb called clonotypes with MiXCR, one entry per CDR3 protein. The data hold 78,000 or so distinct CDR3 sequences, with 80% to 85% observed a single time. Per the germline V gene, CDR1 is MNHNS and CDR2 is SASEGT. CDR3 length: 14 residues. This rearrangement joins TRBV6-1 to TRBJ2-3; D is uncertain. Sequenced input: lung tumor tissue. The receptor's source is a woman between 50 and 59 years old with non-small cell lung cancer. This CDR3 is CVSSARVSTDTQYF. Here the CDR3 DNA reads TGTGTAAGCAGTGCTCGGGTCTCAACAGATACGCAGTATTTT.